This TCR beta chain was documented in a study of blood T cell repertoires in COVID-19. Notes on this clone: This sample includes further DNA sequences coding for the same CDR3.

This table comes from immunoSEQ multiplex PCR, and its TCRdb copy is limited to in-frame clones, with some not included. The sample lists 150,000 to 200,000 clones; around 86% were seen once. The germline gives CDR1 GTSNPN, CDR2 SVGIG (reference sequence). Trimming stripped 1 base from V and 0 bases from J, with 6 bases between. CDR3 length: 13 residues. This receptor was taken from a man between 45 and 60 years old with active or convalescent COVID-19. Sequenced sample: peripheral blood. This chain connects TRBV30 to TRBJ1-1; no definite D call. The CDR3 loop reads CAWSASLNTEAFF. As DNA, the CDR3 is TGTGCCTGGAGTGCTAGCTTGAACACTGAAGCTTTCTTT.